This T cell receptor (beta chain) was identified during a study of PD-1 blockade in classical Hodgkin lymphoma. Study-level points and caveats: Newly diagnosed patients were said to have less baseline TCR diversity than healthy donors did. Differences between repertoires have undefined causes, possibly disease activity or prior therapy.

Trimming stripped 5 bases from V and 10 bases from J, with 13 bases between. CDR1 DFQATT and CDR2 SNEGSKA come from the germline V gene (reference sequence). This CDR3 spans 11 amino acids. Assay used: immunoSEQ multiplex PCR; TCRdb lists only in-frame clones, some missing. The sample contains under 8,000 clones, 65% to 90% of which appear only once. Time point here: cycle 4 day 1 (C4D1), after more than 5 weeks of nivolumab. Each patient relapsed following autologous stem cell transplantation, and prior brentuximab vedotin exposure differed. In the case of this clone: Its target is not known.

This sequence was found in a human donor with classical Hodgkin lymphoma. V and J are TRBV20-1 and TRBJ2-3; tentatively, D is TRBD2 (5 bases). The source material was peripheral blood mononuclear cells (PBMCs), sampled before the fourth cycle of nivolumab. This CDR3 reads CSAVANGAQYF. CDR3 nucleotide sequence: TGCAGTGCTGTAGCGAATGGCGCGCAGTATTTT.